The T cell receptor (beta chain) under discussion was sequenced for a study of T cell responses to AZD1222 COVID-19 vaccine. Study-level results: Only 5 or 6 AZD1222 recipients were seropositive at baseline. Nearly half of unique spike-specific TCRs reportedly avoided B.1.351 and B.1.1.7 mutated regions.

The analysis combined second doses at about 4 or about 12 weeks. Concerning this clone itself: Its antigen is still unknown.

The assay was immunoSEQ multiplex PCR, and TCRdb's table has in-frame clones only and misses some. Of 160,000 or so clones in the sample, 92% were seen once. This CDR3 has 13 amino acids. V was cut by 2 bases and J by 11 bases, with 15 bases left in between. Germline CDR1 reads SGHTA; CDR2 reads FQGNSA. This specimen was peripheral blood, taken 28 days after the second AZD1222 dose. The chain couples TRBV7-2 to TRBJ1-2, with a tentative D call TRBD1 (5 bases). This sequence was found in an adult who received the AZD1222 COVID-19 vaccine. CDR3 sequence reads: CASSLSDSRVYTF. Here the CDR3 DNA reads TGTGCCAGCAGCTTATCAGACAGTAGGGTGTACACCTTC. Using reference TRBV7-2 and TRBJ1-2 for the parts outside the CDR3, the full variable domain is GAGVSQSPSNKVTEKGKDVELRCDPISGHTALYWYRQSLGQGLEFLIYFQGNSAPDKSGLPSDRFSAERTGGSVSTLTIQRTQQEDSAVYLCASSLSDSRVYTFGSGTRLTVV.